The 20 T cell receptor beta chains presented below share a single source sample, sequenced in a study of regulatory T cells in long-lasting Graves disease. The time point here: persistent/refractory GD, antithyroid drugs over 5 years with positive TRAb. The TCR library was prepared using RNA isolated from PBMCs. HTBI primers from iRepertoire and Arm-PCR of CDR3 regions yielded the TCR beta libraries. TCRdb reanalysed the multiplex PCR reads using MiXCR and keeps one entry per CDR3 protein. The sample lists around 510,000 distinct CDR3 sequences, roughly 20% seen once, with 7% to 9.5% in the top ten. The material sequenced was peripheral blood mononuclear cells (PBMCs), taken when the disease was refractory, from a patient treated with antithyroid drugs. The origin of the receptors is a female donor with Graves disease.

Ten or more counts support this clonotype. The chain has TRBV2 and TRBJ1-5; 7 bases map to TRBD1. The V gene's germline CDR1 is SNHLY and CDR2 FYNNEI. Unmatched junction bases numbered 8, after V lost 3 bases and J lost 3 bases. This CDR3 comprises 16 residues. The CDR3 sequence: CASSDATGNPNQPQHF. CDR3 nucleotide sequence: TGTGCCAGCAGTGATGCGACAGGGAATCCCAATCAGCCCCAGCATTTT.

V gene TRBV9 combines with J gene TRBJ2-7, with no clear D. The CDR3 runs to 14 residues. CDR1 is SGDLS, CDR2 YYNGEE, per germline. The V gene lost 0 bases and the J gene lost 0 bases, with 7 bases spanning the gap. The CDR3 DNA reads as TGTGCCAGCAGCGTAGATATTATCTCCTACGAGCAGTACTTC. Amino acid sequence: CASSVDIISYEQYF.

This clonotype was observed at least ten times. This chain links TRBV28 with TRBJ2-7; the match to TRBD1 covers 7 bases. The CDR3 consists of 19 residues. Germline assignment: CDR1 MDHEN and CDR2 SYDVKM. Losses at the gene ends were 3 bases for V and 2 bases for J; bases not matched to a gene: 19. In DNA form, the CDR3 reads TGTGCCAGCAGTTTTATCTTAGGGGGCAGGCGGGCGAAAACCTACGAGCAGTACTTC. Protein sequence: CASSFILGGRRAKTYEQYF.

The chain uses TRBV5-1 and TRBJ1-4, with D uncertain. CDR1 and CDR2 from the germline V gene are SGHRS and YFSETQ. V was clipped by 0 bases and J by 5 bases, with 8 bases between them. The CDR3 is made up of 14 amino acids. For the CDR3, the DNA is TGCGCCAGCAGCTTGGTTAGTCCGAATGAAAAACTGTTTTTT. The encoded protein is CASSLVSPNEKLFF.

The chain combines TRBV7-6 with TRBJ1-1; D is possibly TRBD1 (6 bases). Germline V gene lookup returns CDR1 SGHVS and CDR2 FNYEAQ. V dropped 5 bases and J dropped 7 bases, with 17 bases sitting between them. The CDR3 runs 14 residues. CDR3 sequence: CASSQVRGRFEAFF. The CDR3 nucleotides read TGTGCCAGCAGCCAGGTTCGGGGGCGGTTTGAAGCTTTCTTT.

A few counts support this clonotype. The rearrangement joins TRBV6-1 to TRBJ2-7, with 14 bases aligning to TRBD2. Germline V lookup: CDR1 MNHNS, CDR2 SASEGT. Trimming cost V 5 bases and J 8 bases; bases outside gene matches: 11. The CDR3 is 16 residues long. The DNA for the CDR3 is TGTGCCAGCAGTAGGTCGGGACTAGCGGGAGTTTACCAGCAGTACTTC. Protein sequence: CASSRSGLAGVYQQYF.

This clonotype was observed a few times. This sequence may be a read error, since a much larger clone differs from it by one base. The V gene is TRBV28, the J gene TRBJ1-5, with D perhaps TRBD1 (6 bases). Germline loops: CDR1 MDHEN, CDR2 SYDVKM. Trimming removed 7 bases at V and 4 bases at J, with 17 bases between. The length of the CDR3 is 15 residues. This CDR3 reads CASKRDTLSNQPQHF. The DNA of the CDR3 is TGTGCCAGCAAAAGGGACACGTTGTCTAATCAGCCCCAGCATTTT.

This clonotype was recorded a few times. V gene TRBV5-1 combines with J gene TRBJ1-1, with a tentative D call TRBD1 (6 bases). The CDR3 has 13 residues. Trimming cost V 1 base and J 8 bases, with 12 bases left between them. CDR1 and CDR2 from the germline V gene are SGHRS and YFSETQ. CDR3 sequence (DNA): TGCGCCAGCAGCTTGTCAACCGGGACAGAAGCTTTCTTT. Encoded protein: CASSLSTGTEAFF.

This chain connects TRBV28 to TRBJ2-7; D remains ambiguous. Germline V gives CDR1 MDHEN, CDR2 SYDVKM. The CDR3 consists of 10 residues. V was clipped by 11 bases and J by 5 bases, with 10 bases between them. The CDR3 coding sequence is TGTGCCTGGAGAAACCACGAGCAGTACTTC. It yields the protein CAWRNHEQYF. Filled out from reference TRBV28 and TRBJ2-7, the complete variable domain reads DVKVTQSSRYLVKRTGEKVFLECVQDMDHENMFWYRQDPGLGLRLIYFSYDVKMKEKGDIPEGYSVSREKKERFSLILESASTNQTSMYLCAWRNHEQYFGPGTRLTVT.

This clonotype was counted between two and nine times. The rearrangement links TRBV19 to TRBJ1-5, with D possibly TRBD1 on 6 matching bases. The V gene lost 3 bases and the J gene lost 1 base, with 10 bases spanning the gap. The CDR3 is made up of 15 amino acids. The germline gives CDR1 LNHDA, CDR2 SQIVND (reference sequence). CDR3 sequence reads: CASSMTGRSNQPQHF. CDR3 bases: TGTGCCAGTAGTATGACAGGCCGGAGCAATCAGCCCCAGCATTTT.

The chain couples TRBV7-9 to TRBJ2-7; TRBD1 matches 10 bases. The CDR3 sequence is 16 residues long. The V gene's germline CDR1 is SEHNR and CDR2 FQNEAQ (reference sequence). V lost 5 bases to trimming and J lost 5 bases; unmatched junction nucleotides: 12. CDR3 coding DNA: TGTGCCAGCAGCCCAAATCGGGACAGGGGAGATGACGAGCAGTACTTC. It translates to CASSPNRDRGDDEQYF.

The gene calls are TRBV30 and TRBJ2-7, with 8 bases fitting TRBD2. The trim removed 0 bases at V and 5 bases at J, leaving 21 bases unmatched. Germline V CDR1 and CDR2: GTSNPN, SVGIG (reference sequence). CDR3 length equals 19 residues. In DNA form, the CDR3 reads TGTGCCTGGAGTGTACTGCAGCTGAAACGGGAGGGCCCCAGGAACGAGCAGTACTTC. This codes for CAWSVLQLKREGPRNEQYF.

This rearrangement joins TRBV28 to TRBJ2-7; 10 positions match TRBD1. V lost 6 bases to trimming and J lost 1 base; unmatched junction nucleotides: 3. Looked up from germline, CDR1 is MDHEN and CDR2 is SYDVKM. The length of the CDR3 is 14 residues. The CDR3 spells CASRWDRGSYEQYF. The CDR3 nucleotides are TGTGCCAGCAGGTGGGACAGGGGTTCCTACGAGCAGTACTTC.

The V and J genes are TRBV7-9 and TRBJ2-7; D is unclear. The V end was cut by 5 bases, the J end by 10 bases, with 12 bases between. This CDR3 comprises 11 residues. CDR1 and CDR2 from the germline V gene are SEHNR and FQNEAQ (reference sequence). CDR3 nucleotides: TGTGCCAGCAGCCCGGGCGAGGCACAGTACTTC. Translated: CASSPGEAQYF.

This clonotype appeared many times. The chain recombines TRBV10-3 with TRBJ1-4, with D possibly being TRBD1 (5 bases). CDR1 is ENHRY, CDR2 SYGVKD, per germline. The length of the CDR3 is 18 residues. With 0 bases removed from V and 8 bases from J, the gap between germline ends came to 22 bases. The CDR3 reads CAISESRYPQGKGEKLFF. DNA of the CDR3: TGTGCCATCAGTGAGTCGCGGTATCCCCAGGGCAAAGGGGAAAAACTGTTTTTT.

The gene calls are TRBV9 and TRBJ2-5, with TRBD1 identical over 8 bases. Germline V gene sequence: CDR1 SGDLS, CDR2 YYNGEE. CDR3 size: 15 residues. V lost 4 bases to trimming and J lost 4 bases; unmatched junction nucleotides: 9. CDR3 DNA: TGTGCCAGCAGCCCTTTTTACGGGACAGGAGAGACCCAGTACTTC. As protein: CASSPFYGTGETQYF.

This clonotype occurred a few times. This sequence joins TRBV19 and TRBJ1-1; 9 positions agree with TRBD1. Germline values: CDR1 LNHDA, CDR2 SQIVND (reference sequence). The CDR3 runs to 15 residues. The J segment lost 6 bases and the V segment lost 4 bases, leaving 9 bases of the junction unmatched. The CDR3 DNA sequence: TGTGCCAGTAGTAAAGGACAGGGGTTCCTCCCTGAAGCTTTCTTT. This gives the protein CASSKGQGFLPEAFF.

Ten or more counts support this clonotype. The chain recombines TRBV5-6 with TRBJ1-4; no clear D. V was clipped by 5 bases and J by 7 bases, with 15 bases between them. The germline V gene encodes CDR1 SGHDT and CDR2 YYEEEE. The CDR3 consists of 14 residues. This chain's CDR3 is CASRSYAAGEKLFF. In nucleotides, the CDR3 is TGTGCCAGCAGATCATACGCCGCGGGTGAAAAACTGTTTTTT.

The rearrangement joins TRBV11-2 to TRBJ1-1; TRBD1 matches 7 bases. Germline CDR1 reads SGHAT; CDR2 reads FQNNGV. Germline trimming cut 0 bases from V and 5 bases from J; bases unmatched to any gene: 6. The CDR3 loop spans 15 amino acids. The CDR3 bases are TGTGCCAGCAGCTTAGAGTCAGGGGGATGGACTGAAGCTTTCTTT. Its protein is CASSLESGGWTEAFF.

The chain uses TRBV6-1 and TRBJ2-7, with 7 positions matching TRBD2. This CDR3 spans 14 amino acids. V lost 7 bases and J lost 5; bases outside the gene matches: 11. CDR1 is MNHNS, CDR2 SASEGT, per germline. CDR3 amino acids: CASTWGGGPHEQYF. CDR3 nucleotides: TGTGCCAGCACATGGGGGGGAGGGCCCCACGAGCAGTACTTC.